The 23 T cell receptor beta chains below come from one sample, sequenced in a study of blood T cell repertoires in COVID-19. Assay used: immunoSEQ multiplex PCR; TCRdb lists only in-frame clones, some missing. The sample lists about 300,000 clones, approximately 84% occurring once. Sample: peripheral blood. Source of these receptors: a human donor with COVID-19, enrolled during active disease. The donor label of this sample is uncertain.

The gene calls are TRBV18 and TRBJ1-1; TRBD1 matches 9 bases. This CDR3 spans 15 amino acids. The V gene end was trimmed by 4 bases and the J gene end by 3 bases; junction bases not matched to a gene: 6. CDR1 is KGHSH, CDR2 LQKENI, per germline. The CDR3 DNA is TGTGCCAGCTCACTGATGAGGGACAGGGACACTGAAGCTTTCTTT. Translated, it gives CASSLMRDRDTEAFF.

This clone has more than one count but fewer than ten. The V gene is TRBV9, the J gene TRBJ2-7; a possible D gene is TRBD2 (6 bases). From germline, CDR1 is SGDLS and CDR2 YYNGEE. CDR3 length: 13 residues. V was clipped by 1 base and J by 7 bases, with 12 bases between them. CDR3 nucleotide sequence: TGTGCCAGCAGCGTAACGGAGGGTGGGGAGCAGTACTTC. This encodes CASSVTEGGEQYF.

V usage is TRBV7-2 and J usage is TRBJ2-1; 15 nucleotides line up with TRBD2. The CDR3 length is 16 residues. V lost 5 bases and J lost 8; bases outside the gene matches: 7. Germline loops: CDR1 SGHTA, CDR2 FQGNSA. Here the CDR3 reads CASSRTSGRAMDEQFF. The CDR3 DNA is TGTGCCAGCAGCCGGACTAGCGGGAGGGCCATGGATGAGCAGTTCTTC.

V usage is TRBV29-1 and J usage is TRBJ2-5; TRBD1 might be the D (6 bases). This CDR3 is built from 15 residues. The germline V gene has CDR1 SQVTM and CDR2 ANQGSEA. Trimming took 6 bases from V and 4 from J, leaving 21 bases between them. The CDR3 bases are TGCAGCGTCAGCCAGGGGTTTGCGCCCGGAGAGACCCAGTACTTC. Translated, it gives CSVSQGFAPGETQYF.

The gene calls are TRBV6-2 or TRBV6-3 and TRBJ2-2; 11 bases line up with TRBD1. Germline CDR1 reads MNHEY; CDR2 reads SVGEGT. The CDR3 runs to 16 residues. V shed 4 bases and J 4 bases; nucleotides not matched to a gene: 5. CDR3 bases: TGTGCCAGCAGTTCTCACGGGACAGGGGGCACCGGGGAGCTGTTTTTT. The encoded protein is CASSSHGTGGTGELFF.

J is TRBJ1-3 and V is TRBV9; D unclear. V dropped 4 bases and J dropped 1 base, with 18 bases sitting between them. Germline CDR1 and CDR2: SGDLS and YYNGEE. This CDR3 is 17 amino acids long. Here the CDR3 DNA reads TGTGCCAGCAGCCCTCTAACTACTACGCATTCTGGAAACACCATATATTTT. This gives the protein CASSPLTTTHSGNTIYF. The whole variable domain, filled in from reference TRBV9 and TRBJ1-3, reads DSGVTQTPKHLITATGQRVTLRCSPRSGDLSVYWYQQSLDQGLQFLIQYYNGEERAKGNILERFSAQQFPDLHSELNLSSLELGDSALYFCASSPLTTTHSGNTIYFGEGSWLTVV.

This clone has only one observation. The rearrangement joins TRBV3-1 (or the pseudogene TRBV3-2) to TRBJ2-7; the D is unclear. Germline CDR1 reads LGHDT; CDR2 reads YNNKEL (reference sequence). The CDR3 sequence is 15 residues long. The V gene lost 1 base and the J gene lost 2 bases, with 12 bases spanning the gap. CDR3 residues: CASSQARGAAYEQYF. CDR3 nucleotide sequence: TGTGCCAGCAGCCAAGCTCGCGGAGCCGCCTACGAGCAGTACTTC.

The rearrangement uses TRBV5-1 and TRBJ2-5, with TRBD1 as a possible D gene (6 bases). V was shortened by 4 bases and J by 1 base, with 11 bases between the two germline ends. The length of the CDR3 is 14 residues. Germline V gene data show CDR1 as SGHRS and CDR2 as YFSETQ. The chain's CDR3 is CASSPGTRQETQYF. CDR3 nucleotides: TGCGCCAGCAGCCCCGGGACACGCCAAGAGACCCAGTACTTC.

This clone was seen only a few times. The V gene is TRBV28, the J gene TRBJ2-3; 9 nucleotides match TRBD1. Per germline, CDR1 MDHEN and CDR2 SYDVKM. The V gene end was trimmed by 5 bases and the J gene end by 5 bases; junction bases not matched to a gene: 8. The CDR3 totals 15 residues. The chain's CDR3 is CASSTTGGALDTQYF. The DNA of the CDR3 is TGTGCCAGCAGTACCACAGGGGGCGCGCTAGATACGCAGTATTTT.

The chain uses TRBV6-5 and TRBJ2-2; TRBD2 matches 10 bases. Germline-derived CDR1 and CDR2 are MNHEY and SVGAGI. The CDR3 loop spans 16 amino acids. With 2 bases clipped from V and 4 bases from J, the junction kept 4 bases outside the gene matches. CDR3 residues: CASSYAGTSVTGELFF. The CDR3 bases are TGTGCCAGCAGTTACGCCGGGACTAGCGTCACCGGGGAGCTGTTTTTT.

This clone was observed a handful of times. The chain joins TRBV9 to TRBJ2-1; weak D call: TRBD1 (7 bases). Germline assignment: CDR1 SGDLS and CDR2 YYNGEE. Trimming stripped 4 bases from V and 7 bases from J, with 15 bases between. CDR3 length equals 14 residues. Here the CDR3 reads CASSFRGVGNEQFF. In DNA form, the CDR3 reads TGTGCCAGCAGCTTCAGGGGGGTAGGGAATGAGCAGTTCTTC.

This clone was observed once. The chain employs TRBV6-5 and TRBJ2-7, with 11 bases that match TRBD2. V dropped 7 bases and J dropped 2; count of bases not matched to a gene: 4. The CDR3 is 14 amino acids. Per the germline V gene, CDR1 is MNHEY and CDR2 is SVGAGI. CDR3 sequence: CASKLAGDPYEQYF. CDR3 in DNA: TGTGCCAGCAAACTAGCGGGAGACCCCTACGAGCAGTACTTC.

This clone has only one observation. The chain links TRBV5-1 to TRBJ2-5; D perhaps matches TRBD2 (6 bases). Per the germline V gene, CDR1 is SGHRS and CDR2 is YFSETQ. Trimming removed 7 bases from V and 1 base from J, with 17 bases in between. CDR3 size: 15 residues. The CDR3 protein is CASSWGVGLQETQYF. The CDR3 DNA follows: TGCGCCAGCTCCTGGGGGGTTGGACTCCAAGAGACCCAGTACTTC.

DNA of the CDR3: TGTGCCAGCAGTTACACAACCGGGAGGAACACTGAAGCTTTCTTT. It yields the protein CASSYTTGRNTEAFF. This rearrangement joins TRBV6-5 to TRBJ1-1; D not certain. The V gene's germline CDR1 is MNHEY and CDR2 SVGAGI. Trimming cost V 2 bases and J 1 base, with 11 bases left between them. This CDR3 has 15 residues.

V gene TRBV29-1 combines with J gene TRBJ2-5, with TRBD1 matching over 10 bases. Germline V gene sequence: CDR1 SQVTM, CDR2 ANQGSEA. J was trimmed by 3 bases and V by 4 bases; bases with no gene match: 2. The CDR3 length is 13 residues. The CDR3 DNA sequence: TGCAGCGTTGTGACAGGGGGCGAAGAGACCCAGTACTTC. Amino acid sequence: CSVVTGGEETQYF.

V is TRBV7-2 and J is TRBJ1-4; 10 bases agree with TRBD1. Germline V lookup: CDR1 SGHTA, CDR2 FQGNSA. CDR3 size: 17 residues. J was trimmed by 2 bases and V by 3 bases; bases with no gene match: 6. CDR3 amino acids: CASSFPGTGVTNEKLFF. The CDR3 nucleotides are TGTGCCAGCAGCTTCCCCGGGACAGGGGTTACTAATGAAAAACTGTTTTTT.

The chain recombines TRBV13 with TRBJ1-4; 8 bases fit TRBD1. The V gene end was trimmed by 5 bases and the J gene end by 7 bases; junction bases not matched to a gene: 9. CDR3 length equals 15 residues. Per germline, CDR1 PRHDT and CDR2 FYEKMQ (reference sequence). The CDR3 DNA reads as TGTGCCAGCAGCCCCAGGGTAGGACAGGGTGAAAAACTGTTTTTT. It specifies CASSPRVGQGEKLFF.

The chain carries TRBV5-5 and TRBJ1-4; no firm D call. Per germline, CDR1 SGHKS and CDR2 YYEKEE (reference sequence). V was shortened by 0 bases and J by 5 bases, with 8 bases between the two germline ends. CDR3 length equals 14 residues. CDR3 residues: CASSLGLPNEKLFF. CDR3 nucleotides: TGTGCCAGCAGCTTGGGTCTCCCCAATGAAAAACTGTTTTTT.

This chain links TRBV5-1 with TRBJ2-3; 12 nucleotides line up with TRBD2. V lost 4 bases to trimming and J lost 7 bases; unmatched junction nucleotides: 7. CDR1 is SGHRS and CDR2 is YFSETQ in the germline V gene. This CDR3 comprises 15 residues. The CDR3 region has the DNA TGCGCCAGCAGCCCGGGACTAGCGGGCGTAAATACGCAGTATTTT. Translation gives CASSPGLAGVNTQYF.

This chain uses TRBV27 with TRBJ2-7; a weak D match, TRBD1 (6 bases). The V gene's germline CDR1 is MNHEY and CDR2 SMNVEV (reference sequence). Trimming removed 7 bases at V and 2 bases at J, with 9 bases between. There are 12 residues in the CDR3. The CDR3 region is CASMDRTYEQYF. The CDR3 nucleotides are TGTGCCAGCATGGACAGAACCTACGAGCAGTACTTC.

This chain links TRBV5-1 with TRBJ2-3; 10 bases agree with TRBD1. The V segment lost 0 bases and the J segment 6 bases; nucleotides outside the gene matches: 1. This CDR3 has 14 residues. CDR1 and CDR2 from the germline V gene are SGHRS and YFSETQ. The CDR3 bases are TGCGCCAGCAGCTTGGTGGGACAGGGGGATACGCAGTATTTT. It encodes CASSLVGQGDTQYF.

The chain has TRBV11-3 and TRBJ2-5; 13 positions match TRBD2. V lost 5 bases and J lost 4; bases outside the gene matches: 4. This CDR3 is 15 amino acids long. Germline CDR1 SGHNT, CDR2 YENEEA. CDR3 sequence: CASSPGLAGVETQYF. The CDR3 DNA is TGTGCCAGCAGCCCCGGACTAGCGGGAGTAGAGACCCAGTACTTC. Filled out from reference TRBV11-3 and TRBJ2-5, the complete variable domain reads EAGVVQSPRYKIIEKKQPVAFWCNPISGHNTLYWYLQNLGQGPELLIRYENEEAVDDSQLPKDRFSAERLKGVDSTLKIQPAELGDSAVYLCASSPGLAGVETQYFGPGTRLLVL.

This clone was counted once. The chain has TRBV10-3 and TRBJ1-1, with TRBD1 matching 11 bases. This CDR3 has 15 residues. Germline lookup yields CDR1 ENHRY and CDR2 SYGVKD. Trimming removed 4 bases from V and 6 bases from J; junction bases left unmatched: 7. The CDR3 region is CAISGPGQGASEAFF. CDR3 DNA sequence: TGTGCCATCAGTGGTCCAGGACAGGGGGCATCTGAAGCTTTCTTT.